The 20 T cell receptor beta chains reported below all come from one sample, sequenced in a study of prognosis after radiotherapy for stage I lung cancer. Amplicons of TCR beta CDR3 were generated from genomic DNA by two-round multiplex PCR. The authors ran first-round PCR with primers specific to each TRBV and TRBJ gene. TCRdb fed the multiplex PCR reads into MiXCR, producing one record per CDR3 protein. The sample has about 59,000 distinct CDR3 sequences; about a quarter are singletons. This sample comprised PBMCs, obtained before or after stereotactic body radiation therapy (not recorded which). All receptors derive from a donor at least 50 years old with non-small cell lung cancer.

Points on this clonotype: A read error may be the cause here, since a much bigger clone is one base away. The CDR3 DNA is TGTGCCAGCAGCAGAGGGGGCTCTGACGCTCAAGCTTTCTTT. Translation: CASSRGGSDAQAFF. The chain carries TRBV7-3 and TRBJ1-1; 7 positions match TRBD1. The CDR3 has 14 residues. CDR1 is SGHTA, CDR2 FQGTGA, per germline. V was clipped by 5 bases and J by 9 bases; unmatched bases: 12.

This clonotype was recorded many times. The chain carries TRBV6-1 and TRBJ2-3; 8 nucleotides match TRBD2. The ends lost 6 bases at V and 3 bases at J; junction bases unmatched: 8. Germline V lookup: CDR1 MNHNS, CDR2 SASEGT. The CDR3 spans 15 residues. The CDR3 region has the DNA TGTGCCAGCAGGACTACTAGCGGTCTAACAGATACGCAGTATTTT. This codes for CASRTTSGLTDTQYF.

This clonotype was recorded at least ten times. The rearrangement uses TRBV6-5 and TRBJ1-1; maybe TRBD1 (6 bases). Per the germline V gene, CDR1 is MNHEY and CDR2 is SVGAGI. V lost 2 bases, J lost 7 bases, and 17 bases lay in between. This CDR3 comprises 15 residues. The chain's CDR3 is CASSYEAARGGEAFF. The DNA for the CDR3 is TGTGCCAGCAGTTACGAGGCGGCCAGGGGTGGTGAAGCTTTCTTT.

This clonotype was recorded many times. This chain connects TRBV5-1 to TRBJ2-1; D might be TRBD2 (5 bases). CDR1 SGHRS and CDR2 YFSETQ come from the germline V gene. Trimming took 0 bases from V and 7 from J, leaving 11 bases between them. This CDR3 spans 14 amino acids. In nucleotides, the CDR3 is TGCGCCAGCAGCTTGGCACGCCTAGCAAATGAGCAGTTCTTC. This codes for CASSLARLANEQFF.

This clonotype was seen repeatedly, ten times or more. The chain carries TRBV7-8 and TRBJ1-1; 7 bases map to TRBD1. The CDR3 extends over 15 amino acids. CDR1 SGHVS and CDR2 FQNEAQ come from the germline V gene. With 4 bases clipped from V and 0 bases from J, the junction kept 5 bases outside the gene matches. The CDR3 spells CASSSGGHLNTEAFF. CDR3 DNA sequence: TGTGCCAGCAGCTCAGGGGGACACTTGAACACTGAAGCTTTCTTT.

This clonotype was detected many times. The V and J genes are TRBV7-2 and TRBJ1-4, with D perhaps TRBD1 (5 bases). Per germline, CDR1 SGHTA and CDR2 FQGNSA. The CDR3 sequence is 17 residues long. The V end lost 0 bases, the J end lost 3 bases, and 14 bases lay between the germline ends. In DNA form, the CDR3 reads TGTGCCAGCAGCTTAGCGGGCCCAGGGTCTGCTAATGAAAAACTGTTTTTT. The encoded protein is CASSLAGPGSANEKLFF. Based on the CDR3 plus reference TRBV7-2 and TRBJ1-4, the full variable domain is GAGVSQSPSNKVTEKGKDVELRCDPISGHTALYWYRQSLGQGLEFLIYFQGNSAPDKSGLPSDRFSAERTGGSVSTLTIQRTQQEDSAVYLCASSLAGPGSANEKLFFGSGTQLSVL.

Details on this clonotype: This likely comes from a read error, as the CDR3 has no conserved phenylalanine or tryptophan at its end. The V gene is TRBV20-1, the J gene TRBJ1-1; 8 nucleotides line up with TRBD1. The CDR3 sequence is 13 residues long. CDR1 DFQATT and CDR2 SNEGSKA come from the germline V gene (reference sequence). The V and J ends lost 6 bases and 4 bases, in that order; junction bases with no gene match: 7. The CDR3 region has the DNA TGCAGTGCAGACCGACAGGGGAGCACTGAAGCTTTCCCT. It translates to CSADRQGSTEAFP.

This clonotype was recorded many times. V gene TRBV5-1 combines with J gene TRBJ1-5; unclear D gene. V dropped 4 bases and J dropped 2 bases, with 10 bases sitting between them. The CDR3 contains 14 residues. Germline CDR1 is SGHRS and CDR2 is YFSETQ. The chain's CDR3 is CASSPDGGNQPQHF. CDR3 DNA: TGCGCCAGCAGCCCTGATGGGGGCAATCAGCCCCAGCATTTT.

This clonotype was picked up one time. A read error may account for a junction end that differs from germline. The chain's CDR3 is CASSEHSRGGQPHYF. The CDR3 nucleotides read TGTGCCAGCAGTGAACACTCCCGGGGGGGTCAGCCCCATTATTTT. The chain joins TRBV6-2 or TRBV6-3 to TRBJ1-5; weak D call: TRBD1 (5 bases). The CDR3 is 15 residues long. Per germline, CDR1 MNHEY and CDR2 SVGEGT.

This clonotype appeared many times. The chain couples TRBV20-1 to TRBJ2-7, with TRBD2 matching 10 bases. The CDR3 loop spans 14 amino acids. The V and J ends lost 6 bases and 1 base, in that order; junction bases with no gene match: 6. Germline V CDR1 and CDR2: DFQATT, SNEGSKA (reference sequence). CDR3 nucleotides: TGCAGTGCCGACCCTAGCGGGGGTTCCTACGAGCAGTACTTC. It specifies CSADPSGGSYEQYF.

This clonotype turned up a few times. Possible read error: a much larger clone is one base away. The chain combines TRBV5-1 with TRBJ1-3; D not certain. CDR1 SGHRS and CDR2 YFSETQ come from the germline V gene. The CDR3 is 18 residues long. CDR3 DNA sequence: TGCGCCAGCAGCTTGCACCCGGGCCGAGAGGACTCTGGAGACACCATATATTTT. Amino acid sequence: CASSLHPGREDSGDTIYF.

This clonotype was seen ten or more times. The gene calls are TRBV13 and TRBJ2-7; 8 positions agree with TRBD1. This CDR3 comprises 14 residues. V dropped 3 bases and J dropped 6; count of bases not matched to a gene: 7. Germline V gene sequence: CDR1 PRHDT, CDR2 FYEKMQ (reference sequence). CDR3: CASSLGRGLSEQYF. The CDR3, as DNA: TGTGCCAGCAGCTTGGGCAGGGGGCTTTCCGAGCAGTACTTC.

The table lists this clonotype with many counts. The CDR3, as DNA: TGTGCCAGCAGCGTAGCACCTGGGTACACTGAAGCTTTCTTT. Its protein product is CASSVAPGYTEAFF. The chain has TRBV9 and TRBJ1-1; D gene ambiguous. Deletions cut 0 bases from V and 3 bases from J, with 9 bases between. The germline CDR1 and CDR2 sequences are SGDLS and YYNGEE. This CDR3 contains 14 residues.

This clonotype was observed at least ten times. This rearrangement joins TRBV4-3 to TRBJ1-6; D gene ambiguous. V gave up 3 bases and J gave up 8 bases, with 8 bases separating them. The CDR3 is 13 residues long. CDR1 LGHNA and CDR2 YSLEER come from the germline V gene. CDR3 sequence reads: CASSHKRDSPLHF. The CDR3 bases are TGCGCCAGCAGCCACAAAAGGGATTCACCCCTCCACTTT.

As to this clonotype: A much larger clone differs by one base, so this may be a read error. The chain has TRBV29-1 and TRBJ1-1; 9 bases line up with TRBD1. The CDR3 is made up of 14 amino acids. Germline V gene lookup returns CDR1 SQVTM and CDR2 ANQGSEA. CDR3 residues: CRVLPTGGDTEAFF. CDR3 nucleotide sequence: TGCAGAGTTCTCCCGACAGGGGGGGACACTGAAGCTTTCTTT. Full variable domain (remainder filled in from reference TRBV29-1 and TRBJ1-1): SAVISQKPSRDICQRGTSLTIQCQVDSQVTMMFWYRQQPGQSLTLIATANQGSEATYESGFVIDKFPISRPNLTFSTLTVSNMSPEDSSIYLCRVLPTGGDTEAFFGQGTRLTVV.

This clonotype showed up many times. The V gene is TRBV27, the J gene TRBJ2-1; TRBD1 aligns across 8 bases. Germline V gene sequence: CDR1 MNHEY, CDR2 SMNVEV (reference sequence). This CDR3 region has 16 residues. After removal of 9 bases from V and 9 bases from J, the junction contained 19 bases not matched to a gene. The CDR3 is CASKRQGSGIISEQFF. CDR3 nucleotide sequence: TGTGCCAGTAAACGACAGGGGAGCGGAATAATAAGTGAGCAGTTCTTC.

In its sample, this clonotype was seen a few times. Since a much larger clone is just one base distant, this may be a read error. The CDR3 does not close with the conserved phenylalanine or tryptophan, likely indicating a read error. The chain couples TRBV6-2 or TRBV6-3 to TRBJ1-1; D gene ambiguous. Trimming stripped 6 bases from V and 1 base from J, with 9 bases between. The CDR3 totals 13 residues. Germline V gene lookup returns CDR1 MNHEY and CDR2 SVGEGT. The CDR3 spells CASRMNRNTEAFS. In DNA form, the CDR3 reads TGTGCCAGCAGGATGAACCGGAACACTGAAGCTTTCTCT.

There are many counts of this clonotype. The chain carries TRBV20-1 and TRBJ2-1; 15 bases map to TRBD2. Germline V gene sequence: CDR1 DFQATT, CDR2 SNEGSKA (reference sequence). Trimming cost V 6 bases and J 4 bases; bases outside gene matches: 1. The CDR3 totals 14 residues. CDR3 DNA: TGCAGTGCCGGGACTAGCGGGGGGTACAATGAGCAGTTCTTC. Its translation is CSAGTSGGYNEQFF.

This clonotype was observed a few times. With a far larger clone one base away, a read error is the likely cause. The CDR3 protein is CAAGQHQHF. As DNA, the CDR3 is TGTGCCGCAGGACAGCACCAGCATTTT. The chain employs TRBV6-2 or TRBV6-3 and TRBJ1-5; D is possibly TRBD1 (6 bases). The CDR3 is made up of 9 amino acids. Germline V gene sequence: CDR1 MNHEY, CDR2 SVGEGT.

The sample holds a few counts of this clonotype. J is TRBJ2-5 and V is TRBV4-2; D is ambiguous. Germline V lookup: CDR1 LGHNA, CDR2 YNFKEQ. V was clipped by 0 bases and J by 2 bases, with 10 bases between them. The CDR3 consists of 15 residues. The CDR3 is CASSQEGPAQETQYF. The CDR3 nucleotides read TGTGCCAGCAGCCAAGAAGGACCAGCTCAAGAGACCCAGTACTTC.